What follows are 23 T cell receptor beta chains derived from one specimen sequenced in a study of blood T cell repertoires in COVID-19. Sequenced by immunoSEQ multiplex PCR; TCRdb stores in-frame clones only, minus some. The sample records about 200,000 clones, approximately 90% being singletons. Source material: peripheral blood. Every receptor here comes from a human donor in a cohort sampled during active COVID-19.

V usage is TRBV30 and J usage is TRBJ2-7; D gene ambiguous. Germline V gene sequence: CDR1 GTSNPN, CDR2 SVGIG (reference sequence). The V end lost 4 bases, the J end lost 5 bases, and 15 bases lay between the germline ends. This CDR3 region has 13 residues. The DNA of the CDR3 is TGTGCCTGGAATCACTTAGGAACAGACGAGCAGTACTTC. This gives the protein CAWNHLGTDEQYF.

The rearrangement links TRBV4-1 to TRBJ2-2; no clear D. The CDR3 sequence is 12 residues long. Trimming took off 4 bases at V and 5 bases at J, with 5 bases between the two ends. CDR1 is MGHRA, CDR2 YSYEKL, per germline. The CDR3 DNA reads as TGCGCCAGCAGCCCAGGAACCGGGGAGCTGTTTTTT. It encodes CASSPGTGELFF.

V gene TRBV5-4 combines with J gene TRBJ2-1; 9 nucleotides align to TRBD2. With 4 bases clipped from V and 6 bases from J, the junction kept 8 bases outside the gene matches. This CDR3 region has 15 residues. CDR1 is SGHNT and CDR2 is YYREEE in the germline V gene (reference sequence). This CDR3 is CASSLSGSPLNEQFF. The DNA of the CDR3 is TGTGCCAGCAGCCTTAGCGGGAGCCCCCTCAATGAGCAGTTCTTC.

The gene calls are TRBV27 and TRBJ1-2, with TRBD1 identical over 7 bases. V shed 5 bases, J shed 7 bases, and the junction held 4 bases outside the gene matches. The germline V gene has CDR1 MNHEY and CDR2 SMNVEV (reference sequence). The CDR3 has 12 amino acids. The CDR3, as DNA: TGTGCCAGCAGTGAACAGGGGATTGGCTACACCTTC. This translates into CASSEQGIGYTF.

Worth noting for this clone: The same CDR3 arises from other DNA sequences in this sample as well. For the CDR3, the DNA is TGTGCCAGCAGACCGGGACAGGGGTACAATGAGCAGTTCTTC. Its protein product is CASRPGQGYNEQFF. The chain combines TRBV2 with TRBJ2-1; 10 nucleotides align to TRBD1. Germline loops: CDR1 SNHLY, CDR2 FYNNEI. V gave up 6 bases and J gave up 4 bases; unmatched junction bases: 3. This CDR3 is built from 14 residues.

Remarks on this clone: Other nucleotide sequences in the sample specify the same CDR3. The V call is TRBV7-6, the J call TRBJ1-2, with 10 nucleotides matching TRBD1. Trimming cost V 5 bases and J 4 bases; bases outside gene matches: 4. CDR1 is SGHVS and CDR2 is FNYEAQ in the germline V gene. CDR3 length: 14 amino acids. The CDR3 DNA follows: TGTGCCAGCAGCCCCGGGACAGGGGTCTATGGCTACACCTTC. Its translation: CASSPGTGVYGYTF.

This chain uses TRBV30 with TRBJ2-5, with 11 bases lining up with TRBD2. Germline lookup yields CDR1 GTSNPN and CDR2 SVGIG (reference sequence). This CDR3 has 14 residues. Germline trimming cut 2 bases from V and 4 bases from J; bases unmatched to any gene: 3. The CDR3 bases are TGTGCCTGGAGTATAACTAGCGGGGGAGAGACCCAGTACTTC. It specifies CAWSITSGGETQYF.

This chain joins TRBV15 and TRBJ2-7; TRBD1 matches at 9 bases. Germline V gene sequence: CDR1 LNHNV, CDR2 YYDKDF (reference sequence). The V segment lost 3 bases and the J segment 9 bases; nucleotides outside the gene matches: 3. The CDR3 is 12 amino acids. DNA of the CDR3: TGTGCCACCAGCAGGGACAGGGGAGGGCAGTACTTC. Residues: CATSRDRGGQYF.

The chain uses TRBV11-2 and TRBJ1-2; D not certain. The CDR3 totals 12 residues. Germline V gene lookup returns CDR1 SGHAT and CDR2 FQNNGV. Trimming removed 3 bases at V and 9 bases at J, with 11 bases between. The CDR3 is CASSFRRGSYTF. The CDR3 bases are TGTGCCAGCAGCTTTAGACGGGGTAGCTACACCTTC.

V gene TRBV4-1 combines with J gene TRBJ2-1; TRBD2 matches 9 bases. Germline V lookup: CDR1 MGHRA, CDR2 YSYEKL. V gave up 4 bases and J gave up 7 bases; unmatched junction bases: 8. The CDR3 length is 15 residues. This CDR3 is CASSLTRGGSNEQFF. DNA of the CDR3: TGCGCCAGCAGCCTAACGCGGGGGGGTAGTAATGAGCAGTTCTTC.

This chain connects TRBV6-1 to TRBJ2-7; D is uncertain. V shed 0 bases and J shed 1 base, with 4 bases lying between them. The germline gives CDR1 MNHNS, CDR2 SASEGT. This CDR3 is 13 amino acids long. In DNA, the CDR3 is TGTGCCAGCAGTGAAGCCCCATCCTACGAGCAGTACTTC. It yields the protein CASSEAPSYEQYF.

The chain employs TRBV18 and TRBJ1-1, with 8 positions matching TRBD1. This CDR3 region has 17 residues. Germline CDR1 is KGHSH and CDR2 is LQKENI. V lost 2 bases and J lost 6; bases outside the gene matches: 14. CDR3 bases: TGTGCCAGCTCACCATTTACGATGACAGGGGCGGCGGCTGAAGCTTTCTTT. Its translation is CASSPFTMTGAAAEAFF.

The CDR3 nucleotides are TGTGCCTGGAGTAGGGGTAGACAGGGCGGCACTAATGAAAAACTGTTTTTT. It encodes CAWSRGRQGGTNEKLFF. The chain joins TRBV30 to TRBJ1-4, with 7 positions matching TRBD1. This CDR3 region has 17 residues. Germline V gives CDR1 GTSNPN, CDR2 SVGIG (reference sequence). With V trimmed by 2 bases and J by 2 bases, 11 bases remained unmatched.

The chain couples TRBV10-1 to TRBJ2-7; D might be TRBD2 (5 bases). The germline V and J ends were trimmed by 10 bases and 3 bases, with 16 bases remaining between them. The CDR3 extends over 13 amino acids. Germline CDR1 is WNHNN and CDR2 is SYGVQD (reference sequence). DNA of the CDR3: TGCGCCAAGAGACGGACTGCGGACTACGAGCAGTACTTC. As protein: CAKRRTADYEQYF.

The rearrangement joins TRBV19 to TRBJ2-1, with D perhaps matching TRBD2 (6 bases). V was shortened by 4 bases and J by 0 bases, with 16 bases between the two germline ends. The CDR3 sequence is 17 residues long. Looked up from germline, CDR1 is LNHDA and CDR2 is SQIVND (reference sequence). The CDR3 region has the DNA TGTGCCAGTAGTAGTGGAGGGAGTCCAAGCTCCTACAATGAGCAGTTCTTC. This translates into CASSSGGSPSSYNEQFF.

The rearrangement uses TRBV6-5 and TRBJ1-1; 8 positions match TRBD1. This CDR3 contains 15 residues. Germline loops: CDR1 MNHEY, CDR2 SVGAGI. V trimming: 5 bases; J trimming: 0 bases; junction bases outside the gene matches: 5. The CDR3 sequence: CASSTLTGVNTEAFF. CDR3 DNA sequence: TGTGCCAGCAGTACGTTGACAGGGGTGAACACTGAAGCTTTCTTT.

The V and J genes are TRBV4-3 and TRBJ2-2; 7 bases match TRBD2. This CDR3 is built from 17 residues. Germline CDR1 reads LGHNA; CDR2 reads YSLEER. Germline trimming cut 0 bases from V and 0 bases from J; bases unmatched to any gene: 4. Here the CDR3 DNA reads TGCGCCAGCAGCCAAGAATGGGGAGGGACGAACACCGGGGAGCTGTTTTTT. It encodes CASSQEWGGTNTGELFF.

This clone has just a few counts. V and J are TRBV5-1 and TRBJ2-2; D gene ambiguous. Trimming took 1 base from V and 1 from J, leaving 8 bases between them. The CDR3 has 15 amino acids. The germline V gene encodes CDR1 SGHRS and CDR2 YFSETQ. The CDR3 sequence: CASSLPHMNTGELFF. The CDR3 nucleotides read TGCGCCAGCAGCTTGCCACATATGAACACCGGGGAGCTGTTTTTT.

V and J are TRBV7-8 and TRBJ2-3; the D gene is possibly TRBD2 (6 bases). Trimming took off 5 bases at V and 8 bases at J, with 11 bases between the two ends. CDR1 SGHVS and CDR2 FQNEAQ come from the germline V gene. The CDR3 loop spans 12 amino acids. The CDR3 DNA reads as TGTGCCAGCAGCCCAACCGGGGGTACGCAGTATTTT. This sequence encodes CASSPTGGTQYF.

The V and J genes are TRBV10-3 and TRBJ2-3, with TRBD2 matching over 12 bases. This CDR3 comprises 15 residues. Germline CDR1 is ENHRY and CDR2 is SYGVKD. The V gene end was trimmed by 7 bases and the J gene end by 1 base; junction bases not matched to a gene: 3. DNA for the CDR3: TGTGCCATCAAGTGGACTAGCGGGGGCACAGATACGCAGTATTTT. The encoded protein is CAIKWTSGGTDTQYF.

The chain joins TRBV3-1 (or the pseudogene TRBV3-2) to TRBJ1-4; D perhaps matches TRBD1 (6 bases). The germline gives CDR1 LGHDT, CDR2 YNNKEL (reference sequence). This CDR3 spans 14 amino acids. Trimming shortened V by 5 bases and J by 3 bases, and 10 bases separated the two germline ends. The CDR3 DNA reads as TGTGCCAGCAGCGGGACACCTTCTAATGAAAAACTGTTTTTT. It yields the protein CASSGTPSNEKLFF.

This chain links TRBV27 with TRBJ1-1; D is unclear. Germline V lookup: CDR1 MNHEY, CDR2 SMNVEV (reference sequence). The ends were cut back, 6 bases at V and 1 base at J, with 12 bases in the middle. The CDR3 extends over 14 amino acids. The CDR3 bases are TGTGCCAGCAGCCCCGACATTGGGAACACTGAAGCTTTCTTT. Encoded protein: CASSPDIGNTEAFF.

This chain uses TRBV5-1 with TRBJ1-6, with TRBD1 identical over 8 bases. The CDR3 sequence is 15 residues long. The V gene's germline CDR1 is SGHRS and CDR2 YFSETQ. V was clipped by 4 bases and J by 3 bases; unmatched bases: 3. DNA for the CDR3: TGCGCCAGCAGCGGCGGACAGGGCTATAATTCACCCCTCCACTTT. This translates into CASSGGQGYNSPLHF.